This TCR beta chain was documented in a study of neoadjuvant anti-PD-1 for oral cavity cancer. This clone was picked up one time. These oral cavity squamous cell carcinomas were HPV-negative and locally advanced. The protocol was immunoSEQ multiplex PCR, while the TCRdb copy is restricted to in-frame clones and leaves out a portion. The table includes 30,000 to 40,000 clones, about 86% detected once. The CDR3 contains 16 residues. Germline values: CDR1 SGDLS, CDR2 YYNGEE. V gave up 0 bases and J gave up 6 bases, with 17 bases separating them. The origin of this receptor is a person aged 40 to 85 with oral cavity squamous cell carcinoma. This chain joins TRBV9 and TRBJ2-3; D is ambiguous. This specimen was PBMCs, taken before nivolumab (anti-PD-1) treatment. In nucleotides, the CDR3 is TGTGCCAGCAGCGTAGCCCCTGCTCCCCCAATGGATACGCAGTATTTT. The encoded protein is CASSVAPAPPMDTQYF.